The clone carrying this T cell receptor beta chain was counted between two and nine times. Expressed TCRB transcripts were sequenced, since all the RNA that had been isolated was reverse transcribed. The read count averaged approximately 3.3 million across naive, central memory and regulatory T cell samples. Profiled with immunoSEQ multiplex PCR; TCRdb holds only in-frame clones, not every one. There are almost 350,000 clones in the sample; roughly 8% occur only once, and approximately 0.44% lies in the top ten. This record comes from a study of beta chain features in type 1 diabetes. Study overall: Cell yields, age and gender were similar between patients and healthy donors.

The clonotype was recovered from a woman between 18 and 29 years old in good health. Sequencing was carried out using central memory CD4+ T cells from blood.

The CDR3 spells CASSALTTYEQYF. The CDR3 bases are TGCGCCAGCAGTGCCCTTACGACCTACGAGCAGTACTTC. V usage is TRBV5-1 and J usage is TRBJ2-7; D is undetermined. The CDR3 extends over 13 amino acids. The V end lost 5 bases, the J end lost 2 bases, and 11 bases lay between the germline ends. Germline CDR1 SGHRS, CDR2 YFSETQ. Full variable domain (rest looked up from reference TRBV5-1 and TRBJ2-7): KAGVTQTPRYLIKTRGQQVTLSCSPISGHRSVSWYQQTPGQGLQFLFEYFSETQRNKGNFPGRFSGRQFSNSRSEMNVSTLELGDSALYLCASSALTTYEQYFGPGTRLTVT.